Below, 25 T cell receptor beta chains from the same sample are listed, as sequenced in a study of regulatory T cells in long-lasting Graves disease. Combining iRepertoire HTBI primers with Arm-PCR of CDR3 regions, the authors built TCR beta libraries. From the multiplex PCR reads, TCRdb called clonotypes with MiXCR, one entry per CDR3 protein. The repertoire holds some 500,000 distinct CDR3 sequences, about 14% seen once, with approximately 9.3% in the top ten. As for time point: newly diagnosed GD, antithyroid drugs for less than 3 months. With RNA extracted from PBMCs as input, the TCR library was made. This same sample was also taken into another study, of T cells in Graves' hyperthyroidism and ophthalmopathy.

The material sequenced was peripheral blood mononuclear cells (PBMCs), taken at new diagnosis, from a patient treated with antithyroid drugs. The receptors here all came from a man aged 30-40 years with Graves disease.

This clonotype was seen ten or more times. The chain recombines TRBV5-1 with TRBJ2-5, with TRBD1 as a possible D gene (5 bases). The V gene lost 4 bases and the J gene lost 2 bases, with 15 bases spanning the gap. This CDR3 spans 15 amino acids. CDR1 is SGHRS and CDR2 is YFSETQ in the germline V gene. The CDR3 reads CASSKTGQGQETQYF. The CDR3 DNA reads TGCGCCAGCAGCAAAACCGGGCAGGGACAAGAGACCCAGTACTTC.

Only a few counts were recorded for this clonotype. The rearrangement uses TRBV6-2 or TRBV6-3 and TRBJ1-2; D is unclear. The germline CDR1 and CDR2 sequences are MNHEY and SVGEGT. The CDR3 contains 12 residues. Trimming pared 10 bases from V and 2 bases from J, leaving 11 bases between. The CDR3 region has the DNA TGTGCCATCCTCCTGGAAAACTATGGCTACACCTTC. The encoded protein is CAILLENYGYTF.

This clonotype was seen repeatedly, ten times or more. This chain uses TRBV20-1 with TRBJ2-1; 11 bases align to TRBD1. The V and J ends lost 6 bases and 5 bases, in that order; junction bases with no gene match: 12. This CDR3 spans 16 amino acids. Per the germline V gene, CDR1 is DFQATT and CDR2 is SNEGSKA (reference sequence). CDR3 sequence reads: CSAIGLRDRGNNEQFF. The CDR3, as DNA: TGCAGTGCCATTGGATTGCGGGACAGGGGGAACAATGAGCAGTTCTTC.

This clonotype has ten or more counts. This chain uses TRBV10-3 with TRBJ2-1; D might be TRBD1 or TRBD2, each matching 5 bases. In germline, CDR1 is ENHRY, CDR2 SYGVKD. V lost 5 bases, J lost 9 bases, and 17 bases lay in between. CDR3 length: 14 amino acids. The CDR3 DNA follows: TGTGCCATCAGTCCGGGACCTAACTCAAGTGAGCAGTTCTTC. This translates into CAISPGPNSSEQFF.

Ten or more counts support this clonotype. The chain has TRBV7-2 and TRBJ2-1; no firm D call. In germline, CDR1 is SGHTA, CDR2 FQGNSA. The CDR3 spans 16 residues. V shed 5 bases and J shed 7 bases, with 21 bases lying between them. The CDR3 here is CASSPPAARIVNEQFF. CDR3 nucleotides: TGTGCCAGCAGCCCCCCCGCAGCGAGAATCGTTAATGAGCAGTTCTTC. Based on the CDR3 plus reference TRBV7-2 and TRBJ2-1, the full variable domain is GAGVSQSPSNKVTEKGKDVELRCDPISGHTALYWYRQSLGQGLEFLIYFQGNSAPDKSGLPSDRFSAERTGGSVSTLTIQRTQQEDSAVYLCASSPPAARIVNEQFFGPGTRLTVL.

There are many counts of this clonotype. The chain couples TRBV27 to TRBJ2-1; tentatively, D is TRBD1 or TRBD2 (6 bases each). Germline lookup yields CDR1 MNHEY and CDR2 SMNVEV (reference sequence). Trimming took off 7 bases at V and 5 bases at J, with 15 bases between the two ends. The CDR3 covers 14 residues. The CDR3 DNA follows: TGTGCCAGCACCCAATGGAGGGGGGACAATGAGCAGTTCTTC. Translating it yields CASTQWRGDNEQFF.

V usage is TRBV6-1 and J usage is TRBJ1-4, with D uncertain. Germline CDR1 is MNHNS and CDR2 is SASEGT. The CDR3 runs to 14 residues. The ends were cut back, 6 bases at V and 6 bases at J, with 14 bases in the middle. The CDR3 region is CASRTFPVDEKLFF. The CDR3 coding sequence is TGTGCCAGCAGAACCTTCCCCGTGGATGAAAAACTGTTTTTT.

The table lists this clonotype with many counts. The CDR3 loop reads CASSPGQGPDTQYF. Here the CDR3 DNA reads TGTGCCAGCAGCCCCGGACAGGGCCCAGATACGCAGTATTTT. The genes are TRBV7-8 and TRBJ2-3; TRBD1 aligns across 8 bases. The trim removed 5 bases at V and 4 bases at J, leaving 5 bases unmatched. The CDR3 is 14 residues long. Germline loops: CDR1 SGHVS, CDR2 FQNEAQ.

V is TRBV19 and J is TRBJ2-1; weak D call: TRBD1 (6 bases). Trimming pared 7 bases from V and 8 bases from J, leaving 15 bases between. Germline V gene data show CDR1 as LNHDA and CDR2 as SQIVND (reference sequence). This CDR3 is built from 13 residues. The CDR3 spells CASKRTEYYEQFF. The DNA for the CDR3 is TGTGCCAGTAAGAGGACAGAATATTATGAGCAGTTCTTC.

The chain couples TRBV7-8 to TRBJ1-2, with a tentative D call TRBD1 (5 bases). V shed 5 bases and J shed 7 bases, with 11 bases lying between them. The germline gives CDR1 SGHVS, CDR2 FQNEAQ. The length of the CDR3 is 12 residues. The DNA of the CDR3 is TGTGCCAGCAGCCCGGGACTGACTGGCTACACCTTC. It yields the protein CASSPGLTGYTF.

The rearrangement joins TRBV30 to TRBJ2-7, with D possibly called TRBD1 or TRBD2 (6 bases each). Germline V CDR1 and CDR2: GTSNPN, SVGIG (reference sequence). CDR3 size: 14 residues. V was trimmed by 4 bases and J by 3 bases, leaving 16 bases between them. CDR3 bases: TGTGCCTGGACCGGTGGGGGGCTAGACTACGAGCAGTACTTC. It specifies CAWTGGGLDYEQYF. The whole variable domain, filled in from reference TRBV30 and TRBJ2-7, reads SQTIHQWPATLVQPVGSPLSLECTVEGTSNPNLYWYRQAAGRGLQLLFYSVGIGQISSEVPQNLSASRPQDRQFILSSKKLLLSDSGFYLCAWTGGGLDYEQYFGPGTRLTVT.

A few counts support this clonotype. CDR3 protein: CASSVGGSGRDTDTQYF. In DNA form, the CDR3 reads TGTGCCAGCAGCGTAGGGGGTAGCGGGAGGGACACAGATACGCAGTATTTT. This rearrangement joins TRBV9 to TRBJ2-3; 11 nucleotides agree with TRBD2. V trimming: 0 bases; J trimming: 2 bases; junction bases outside the gene matches: 5. This CDR3 has 17 amino acids. Germline CDR1 is SGDLS and CDR2 is YYNGEE.

This clonotype was recorded many times. This chain links TRBV2 with TRBJ1-2, with D hard to call. The CDR3 length is 14 residues. With 3 bases removed from V and 4 bases from J, the gap between germline ends came to 12 bases. CDR1 SNHLY and CDR2 FYNNEI come from the germline V gene. The CDR3 protein is CASSEGGGIYGYTF. The CDR3 DNA is TGTGCCAGCAGTGAGGGAGGAGGGATCTATGGCTACACCTTC.

The chain combines TRBV11-3 with TRBJ2-1; 7 nucleotides line up with TRBD1. V lost 5 bases and J lost 0; bases outside the gene matches: 4. This CDR3 spans 15 amino acids. Germline V lookup: CDR1 SGHNT, CDR2 YENEEA. This CDR3 is CASSPEGASYNEQFF. The CDR3 nucleotides read TGTGCCAGCAGCCCCGAGGGGGCCTCCTACAATGAGCAGTTCTTC.

The J gene is TRBJ2-7, the V gene TRBV25-1; D unclear. V was clipped by 1 base and J by 2 bases, with 3 bases between them. CDR3 length equals 12 residues. Germline-derived CDR1 and CDR2 are MGHDK and SYGVNS. The DNA for the CDR3 is TGTGCCAGCAGTGAATTTACCTACGAGCAGTACTTC. Its translation: CASSEFTYEQYF.

V and J are TRBV7-8 and TRBJ2-3; 12 bases map to TRBD2. The germline gives CDR1 SGHVS, CDR2 FQNEAQ. V lost 0 bases and J lost 6; bases outside the gene matches: 10. The CDR3 consists of 18 residues. The CDR3, as DNA: TGTGCCAGCAGCTTAGCGAGGCCTAGCGGGAGGGCCGGCGATACGCAGTATTTT. Residues: CASSLARPSGRAGDTQYF.

V is TRBV6-5 and J is TRBJ2-1; no clear D. V lost 0 bases and J lost 3, with 15 bases in between. This CDR3 spans 17 amino acids. Germline-derived CDR1 and CDR2 are MNHEY and SVGAGI. The CDR3 DNA reads TGTGCCAGCAGTTACTCACTTCGAATCCGTCTCTACAATGAGCAGTTCTTC. Residues: CASSYSLRIRLYNEQFF.

There are many counts of this clonotype. The rearrangement links TRBV29-1 to TRBJ1-1; a weak D match, TRBD1 (6 bases). Looked up from germline, CDR1 is SQVTM and CDR2 is ANQGSEA. The V end lost 6 bases, the J end lost 1 base, and 9 bases lay between the germline ends. CDR3 length: 12 amino acids. CDR3 DNA sequence: TGCAGCGTCGCGGACAGGAACACTGAAGCTTTCTTT. Encoded protein: CSVADRNTEAFF.

This clonotype was detected many times. The chain employs TRBV7-9 and TRBJ2-7; a weak D match, TRBD1 (6 bases). This CDR3 contains 14 residues. The ends were cut back, 4 bases at V and 9 bases at J, with 19 bases in the middle. Germline lookup yields CDR1 SEHNR and CDR2 FQNEAQ (reference sequence). This CDR3 reads CASSYPGQTLGQYF. CDR3 sequence (DNA): TGTGCCAGCAGCTATCCGGGACAAACGTTGGGGCAGTACTTC.

The chain carries TRBV18 and TRBJ1-1, with TRBD1 as a possible D gene (6 bases). Germline V lookup: CDR1 KGHSH, CDR2 LQKENI. The CDR3 covers 13 residues. Trimming left V 7 bases short and J 0 bases short, with 9 bases between. CDR3 DNA: TGTGCCAGCTTTCAGGGGATGAACACTGAAGCTTTCTTT. Translation gives CASFQGMNTEAFF.

This clonotype appeared many times. The V gene is TRBV18, the J gene TRBJ1-1; D is undetermined. V shed 8 bases and J shed 5 bases, with 24 bases lying between them. Per the germline V gene, CDR1 is KGHSH and CDR2 is LQKENI. This CDR3 region has 16 residues. CDR3: CASPRMEHGRGTEAFF. The CDR3 DNA reads as TGTGCCAGCCCACGCATGGAACACGGGCGGGGTACTGAAGCTTTCTTT. Full variable domain (remainder filled in from reference TRBV18 and TRBJ1-1): NAGVMQNPRHLVRRRGQEARLRCSPMKGHSHVYWYRQLPEEGLKFMVYLQKENIIDESGMPKERFSAEFPKEGPSILRIQQVVRGDSAAYFCASPRMEHGRGTEAFFGQGTRLTVV.

This clonotype was seen at least ten times. The chain couples TRBV11-2 to TRBJ2-1, with TRBD2 identical over 10 bases. The CDR3 sequence is 16 residues long. Germline V CDR1 and CDR2: SGHAT, FQNNGV. Unmatched junction bases numbered 7, after V lost 5 bases and J lost 3 bases. This CDR3 reads CASSRLAGPVYNEQFF. For the CDR3, the DNA is TGTGCCAGCAGCAGACTAGCGGGCCCTGTCTACAATGAGCAGTTCTTC.

At least ten counts were recorded for this clonotype. The chain joins TRBV20-1 to TRBJ1-1; weak D call: TRBD1 (5 bases). Germline-derived CDR1 and CDR2 are DFQATT and SNEGSKA (reference sequence). The CDR3 covers 14 residues. The V and J ends lost 5 bases and 1 base respectively, with 14 bases between them. The CDR3 DNA follows: TGCAGTGCTGATAGGGGATTCCAGAACACTGAAGCTTTCTTT. Protein product: CSADRGFQNTEAFF.

This clonotype has a count of ten or more. The V and J genes are TRBV12-3 or TRBV12-4 and TRBJ1-3; unclear D gene. The length of the CDR3 is 14 residues. V lost 8 bases and J 0 bases, leaving 11 bases between the germline ends. In DNA form, the CDR3 reads TGTGCCAGCGGTGTCAGAGACTCTGGAAACACCATATATTTT. It translates to CASGVRDSGNTIYF.

At least ten counts were recorded for this clonotype. As DNA, the CDR3 is TGTGCCAGCGGGGGCTCTTCTGGGAATGAGCAGTTCTTC. Amino acid sequence: CASGGSSGNEQFF. J is TRBJ2-1 and V is TRBV2; D is perhaps TRBD1 (6 bases). The ends were cut back, 8 bases at V and 7 bases at J, with 15 bases in the middle. The CDR3 is made up of 13 amino acids. Germline V gene lookup returns CDR1 SNHLY and CDR2 FYNNEI.